This TCR beta chain emerged from a study of cytomegalovirus exposure and HLA in healthy donors. Germline lookup yields CDR1 SGHAT and CDR2 FQNNGV. The V segment lost 6 bases and the J segment 7 bases; nucleotides outside the gene matches: 7. This CDR3 has 14 residues. Study conclusions and caveats: It was confirmed in vitro that three of the CMV-associated chains were specific for CMV antigens. A previous analysis found most TCR beta V segments productive roughly 87% or roughly 30% of the time. Cytomegalovirus status was reportedly diagnosed by the classifier with high specificity and sensitivity.

For this clone: Its antigen is currently unknown.

13 Jbeta primers and 60 Vbeta primers were used for the PCR. Original processing methods: Roughly 73 million unique TCR beta chains, 10 million to 13 million of them shared, were counted by a later analysis. Sequencing used immunoSEQ multiplex PCR; TCRdb keeps in-frame clones, though not all of them. V and J calls and clone size are given by that table; D and trimming were obtained from the DNA. In the table there are 150,000 to 200,000 clones, approximately 83% of which are singletons. Specimen: PBMCs. The genes are TRBV11-2 and TRBJ1-4; TRBD1 matches 8 bases. The sequence was obtained from a male donor in good health and CMV-seronegative. For the CDR3, the DNA is TGTGCCAGCAGATCGCAGGGGGCGCCTGAAAAACTGTTTTTT. The encoded protein is CASRSQGAPEKLFF.